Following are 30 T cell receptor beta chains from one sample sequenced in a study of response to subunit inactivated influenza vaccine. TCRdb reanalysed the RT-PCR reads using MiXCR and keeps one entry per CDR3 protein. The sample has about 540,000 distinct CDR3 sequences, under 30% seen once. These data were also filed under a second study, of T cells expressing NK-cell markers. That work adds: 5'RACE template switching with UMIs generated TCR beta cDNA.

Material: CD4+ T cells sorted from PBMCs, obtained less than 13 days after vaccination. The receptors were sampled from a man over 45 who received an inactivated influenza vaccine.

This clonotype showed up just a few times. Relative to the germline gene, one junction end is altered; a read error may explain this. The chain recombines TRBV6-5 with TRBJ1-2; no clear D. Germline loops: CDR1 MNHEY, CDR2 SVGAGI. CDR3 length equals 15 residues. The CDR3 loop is CASSYSVRQPYVYTF. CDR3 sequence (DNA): TGTGCCAGCAGTTACTCGGTCAGGCAACCATATGTCTACACCTTC.

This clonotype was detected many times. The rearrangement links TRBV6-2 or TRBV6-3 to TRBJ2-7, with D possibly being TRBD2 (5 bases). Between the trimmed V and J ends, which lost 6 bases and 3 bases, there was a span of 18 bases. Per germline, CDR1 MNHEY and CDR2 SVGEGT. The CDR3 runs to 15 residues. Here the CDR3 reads CASRSILGYNYEQYF. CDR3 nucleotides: TGTGCCAGCAGGTCGATACTAGGATACAACTACGAGCAGTACTTC.

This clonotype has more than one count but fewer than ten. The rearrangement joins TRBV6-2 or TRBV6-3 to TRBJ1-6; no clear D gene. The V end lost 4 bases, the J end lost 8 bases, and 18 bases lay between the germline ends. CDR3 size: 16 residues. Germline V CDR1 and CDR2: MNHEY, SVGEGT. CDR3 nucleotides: TGTGCCAGCAGTTCGGAGGTCTATCACCTTCATTCACCCCTCCACTTT. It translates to CASSSEVYHLHSPLHF.

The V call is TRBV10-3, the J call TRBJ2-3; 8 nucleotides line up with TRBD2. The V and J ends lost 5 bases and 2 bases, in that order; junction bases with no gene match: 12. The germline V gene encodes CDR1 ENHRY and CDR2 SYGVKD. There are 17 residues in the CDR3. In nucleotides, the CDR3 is TGTGCCATCAGTCCGCTTGCTATGACTAGCGCCACAGATACGCAGTATTTT. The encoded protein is CAISPLAMTSATDTQYF.

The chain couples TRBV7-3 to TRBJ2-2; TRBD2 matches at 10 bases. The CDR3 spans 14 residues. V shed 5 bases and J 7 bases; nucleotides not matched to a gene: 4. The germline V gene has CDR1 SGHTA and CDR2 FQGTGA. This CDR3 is CASSPSGSGGELFF. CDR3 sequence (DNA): TGTGCCAGCAGCCCTAGCGGGAGTGGCGGGGAGCTGTTTTTT.

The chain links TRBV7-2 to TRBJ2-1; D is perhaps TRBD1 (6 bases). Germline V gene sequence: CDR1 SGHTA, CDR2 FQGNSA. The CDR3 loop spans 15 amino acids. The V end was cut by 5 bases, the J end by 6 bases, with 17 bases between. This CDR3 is CASSGDGQFFNEQFF. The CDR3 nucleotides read TGTGCCAGCAGCGGAGACGGACAGTTTTTCAATGAGCAGTTCTTC. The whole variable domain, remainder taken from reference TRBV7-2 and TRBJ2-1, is GAGVSQSPSNKVTEKGKDVELRCDPISGHTALYWYRQSLGQGLEFLIYFQGNSAPDKSGLPSDRFSAERTGGSVSTLTIQRTQQEDSAVYLCASSGDGQFFNEQFFGPGTRLTVL.

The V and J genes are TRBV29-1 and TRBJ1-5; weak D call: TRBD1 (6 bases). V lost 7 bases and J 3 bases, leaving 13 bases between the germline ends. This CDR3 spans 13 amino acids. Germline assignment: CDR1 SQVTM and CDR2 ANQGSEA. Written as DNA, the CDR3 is TGCAGCGCGGTGACAGGAAACAATCAGCCCCAGCATTTT. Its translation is CSAVTGNNQPQHF.

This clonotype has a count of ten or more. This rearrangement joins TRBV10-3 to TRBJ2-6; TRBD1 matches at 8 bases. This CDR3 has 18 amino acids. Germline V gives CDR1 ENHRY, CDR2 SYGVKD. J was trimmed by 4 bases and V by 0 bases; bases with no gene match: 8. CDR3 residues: CAISESGQGIAGANVLTF. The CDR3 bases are TGTGCCATCAGTGAGTCTGGACAGGGTATCGCGGGGGCCAACGTCCTGACTTTC.

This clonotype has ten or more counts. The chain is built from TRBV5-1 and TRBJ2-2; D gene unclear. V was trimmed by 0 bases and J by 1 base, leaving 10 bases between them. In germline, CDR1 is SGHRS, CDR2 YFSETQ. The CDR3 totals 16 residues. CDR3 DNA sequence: TGCGCCAGCAGCTTGGATCCGGCTCAGAACACCGGGGAGCTGTTTTTT. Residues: CASSLDPAQNTGELFF.

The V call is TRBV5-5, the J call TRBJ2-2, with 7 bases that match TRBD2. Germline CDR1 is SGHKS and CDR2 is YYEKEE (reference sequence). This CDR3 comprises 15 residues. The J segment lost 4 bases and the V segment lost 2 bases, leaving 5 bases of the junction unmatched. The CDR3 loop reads CASSFPGGTTGELFF. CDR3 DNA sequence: TGTGCCAGCAGCTTCCCCGGGGGGACCACCGGGGAGCTGTTTTTT.

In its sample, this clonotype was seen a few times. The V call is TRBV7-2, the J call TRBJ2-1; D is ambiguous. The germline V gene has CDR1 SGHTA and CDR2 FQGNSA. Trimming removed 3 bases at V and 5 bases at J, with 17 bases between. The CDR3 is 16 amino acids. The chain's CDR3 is CASSFPMGGANNEQFF. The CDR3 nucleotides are TGTGCCAGCAGCTTCCCGATGGGCGGAGCTAACAATGAGCAGTTCTTC.

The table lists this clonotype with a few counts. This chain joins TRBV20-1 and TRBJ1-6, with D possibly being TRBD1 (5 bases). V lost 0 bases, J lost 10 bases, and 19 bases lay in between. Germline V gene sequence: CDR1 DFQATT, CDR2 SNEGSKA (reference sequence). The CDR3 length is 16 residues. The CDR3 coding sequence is TGCAGTGCTAGAGATGGGCACGGAGGGGTGAAATCACCCCTCCACTTT. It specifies CSARDGHGGVKSPLHF.

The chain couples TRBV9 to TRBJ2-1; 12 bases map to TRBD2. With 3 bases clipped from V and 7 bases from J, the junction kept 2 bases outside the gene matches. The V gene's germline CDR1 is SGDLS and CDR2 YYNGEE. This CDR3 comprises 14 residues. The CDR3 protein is CASSETSGRNEQFF. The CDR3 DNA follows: TGTGCCAGCAGCGAGACTAGCGGGAGAAATGAGCAGTTCTTC. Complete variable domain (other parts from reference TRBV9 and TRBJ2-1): DSGVTQTPKHLITATGQRVTLRCSPRSGDLSVYWYQQSLDQGLQFLIQYYNGEERAKGNILERFSAQQFPDLHSELNLSSLELGDSALYFCASSETSGRNEQFFGPGTRLTVL.

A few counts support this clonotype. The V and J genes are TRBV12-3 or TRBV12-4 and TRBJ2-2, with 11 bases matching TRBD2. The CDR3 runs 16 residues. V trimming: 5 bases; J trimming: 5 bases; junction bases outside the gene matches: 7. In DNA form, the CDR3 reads TGTGCCAGCAGTCCCCCACTAGCGGGAGTGACCGGGGAGCTGTTTTTT. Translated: CASSPPLAGVTGELFF.

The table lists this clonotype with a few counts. CDR3 region: CASRRDGTDTQYF. The CDR3 region has the DNA TGTGCCAGCAGGCGCGATGGTACAGATACGCAGTATTTT. V usage is TRBV12-3 or TRBV12-4 and J usage is TRBJ2-3; D unclear. Trimming pared 6 bases from V and 3 bases from J, leaving 10 bases between. The CDR3 extends over 13 amino acids.

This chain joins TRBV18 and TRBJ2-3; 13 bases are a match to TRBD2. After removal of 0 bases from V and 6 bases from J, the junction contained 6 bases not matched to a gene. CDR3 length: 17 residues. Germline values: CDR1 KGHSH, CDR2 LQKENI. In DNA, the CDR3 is TGTGCCAGCTCACCACCGGGACTAGCGGGACGAGGGGATACGCAGTATTTT. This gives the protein CASSPPGLAGRGDTQYF.

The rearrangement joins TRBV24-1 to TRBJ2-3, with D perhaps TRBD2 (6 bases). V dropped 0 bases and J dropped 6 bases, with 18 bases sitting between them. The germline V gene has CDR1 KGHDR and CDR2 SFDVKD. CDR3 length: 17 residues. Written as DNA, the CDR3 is TGTGCCACCAGTGATTTGAGGCTTCGGGGAGGAATGGATACGCAGTATTTT. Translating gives CATSDLRLRGGMDTQYF.

The CDR3 nucleotides are TGTGCCAGCAGTGATCAAGGGTACAATCAGCCCCAGCATTTT. This translates into CASSDQGYNQPQHF. J is TRBJ1-5 and V is TRBV2; D not certain. Trimming cost V 3 bases and J 3 bases, with 9 bases left between them. The CDR3 has 14 amino acids. The germline V gene has CDR1 SNHLY and CDR2 FYNNEI.

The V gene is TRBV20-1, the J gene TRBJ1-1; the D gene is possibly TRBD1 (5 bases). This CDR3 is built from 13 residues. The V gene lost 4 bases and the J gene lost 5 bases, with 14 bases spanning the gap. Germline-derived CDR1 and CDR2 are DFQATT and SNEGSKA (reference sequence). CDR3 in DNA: TGCAGTGCTACCTTAGACAGTCTTACTGAAGCTTTCTTT. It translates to CSATLDSLTEAFF.

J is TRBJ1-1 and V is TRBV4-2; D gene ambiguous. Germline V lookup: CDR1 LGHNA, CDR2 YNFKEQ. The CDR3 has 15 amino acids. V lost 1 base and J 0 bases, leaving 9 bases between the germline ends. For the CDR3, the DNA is TGTGCCAGCAGCCAAGCGTCCGTCCTGAACACTGAAGCTTTCTTT. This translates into CASSQASVLNTEAFF.

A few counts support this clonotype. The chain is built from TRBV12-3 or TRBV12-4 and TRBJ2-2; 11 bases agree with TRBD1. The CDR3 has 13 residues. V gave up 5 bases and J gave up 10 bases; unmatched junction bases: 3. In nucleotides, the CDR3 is TGTGCCAGCAGTCTAGGACAGGGGGCGGAGCTGTTTTTT. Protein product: CASSLGQGAELFF.

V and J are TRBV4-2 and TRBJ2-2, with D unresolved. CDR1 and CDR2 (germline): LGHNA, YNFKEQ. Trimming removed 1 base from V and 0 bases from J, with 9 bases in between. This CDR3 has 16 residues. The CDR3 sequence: CASSQVSLANTGELFF. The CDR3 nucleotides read TGTGCCAGCAGCCAAGTATCTCTAGCGAACACCGGGGAGCTGTTTTTT.

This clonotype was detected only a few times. As DNA, the CDR3 is TGTGCCAGCAGTGAAGACGGTGAGCAGTTCTTC. Translated, it gives CASSEDGEQFF. The rearrangement uses TRBV6-1 and TRBJ2-1; D gene uncertain. V was pared by 1 base and J by 9 bases, with 4 bases between. This CDR3 contains 11 residues. Germline CDR1 is MNHNS and CDR2 is SASEGT.

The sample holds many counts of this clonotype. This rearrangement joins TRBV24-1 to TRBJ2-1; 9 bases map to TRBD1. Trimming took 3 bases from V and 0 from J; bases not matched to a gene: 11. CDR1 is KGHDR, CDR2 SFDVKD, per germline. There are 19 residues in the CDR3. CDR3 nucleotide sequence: TGTGCCACCAGTGATCCGGGACAGGGAAATATGCGCTCCTACAATGAGCAGTTCTTC. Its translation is CATSDPGQGNMRSYNEQFF.

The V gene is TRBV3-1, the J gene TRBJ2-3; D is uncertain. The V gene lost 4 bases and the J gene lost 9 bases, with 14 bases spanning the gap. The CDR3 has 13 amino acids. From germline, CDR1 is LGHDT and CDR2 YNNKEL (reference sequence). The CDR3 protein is CASSPNSGSTQYF. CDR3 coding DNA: TGTGCCAGCAGCCCGAATTCAGGATCGACGCAGTATTTT.

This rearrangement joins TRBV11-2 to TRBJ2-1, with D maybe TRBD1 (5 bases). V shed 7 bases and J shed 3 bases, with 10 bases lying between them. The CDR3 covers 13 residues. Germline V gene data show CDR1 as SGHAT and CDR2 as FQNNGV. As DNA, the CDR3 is TGTGCCAGCACCCGTGACAGCTACAATGAGCAGTTCTTC. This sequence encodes CASTRDSYNEQFF. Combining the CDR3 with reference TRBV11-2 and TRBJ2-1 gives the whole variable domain EAGVAQSPRYKIIEKRQSVAFWCNPISGHATLYWYQQILGQGPKLLIQFQNNGVVDDSQLPKDRFSAERLKGVDSTLKIQPAKLEDSAVYLCASTRDSYNEQFFGPGTRLTVL.

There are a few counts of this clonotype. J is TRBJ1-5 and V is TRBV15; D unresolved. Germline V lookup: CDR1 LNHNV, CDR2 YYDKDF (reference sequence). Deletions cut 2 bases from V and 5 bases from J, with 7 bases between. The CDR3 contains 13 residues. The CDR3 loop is CATSRNVDQPQHF. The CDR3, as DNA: TGTGCCACCAGCAGAAACGTGGATCAGCCCCAGCATTTT. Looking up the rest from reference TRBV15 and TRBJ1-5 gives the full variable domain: DAMVIQNPRYQVTQFGKPVTLSCSQTLNHNVMYWYQQKSSQAPKLLFHYYDKDFNNEADTPDNFQSRRPNTSFCFLDIRSPGLGDTAMYLCATSRNVDQPQHFGDGTRLSIL.

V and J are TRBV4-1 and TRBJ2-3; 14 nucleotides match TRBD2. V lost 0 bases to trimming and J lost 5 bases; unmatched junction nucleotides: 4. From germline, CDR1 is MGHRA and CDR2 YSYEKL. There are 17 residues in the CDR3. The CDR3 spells CASSQEGGLAGVDTQYF. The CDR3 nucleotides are TGCGCCAGCAGCCAAGAAGGGGGACTAGCGGGGGTAGATACGCAGTATTTT.

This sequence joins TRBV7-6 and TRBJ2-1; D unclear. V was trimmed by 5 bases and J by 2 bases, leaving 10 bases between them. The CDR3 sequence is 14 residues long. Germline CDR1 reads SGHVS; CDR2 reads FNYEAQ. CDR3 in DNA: TGTGCCAGCAGCAGGGATTATACCTACAATGAGCAGTTCTTC. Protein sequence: CASSRDYTYNEQFF. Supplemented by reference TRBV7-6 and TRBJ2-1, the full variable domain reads GAGVSQSPRYKVTKRGQDVALRCDPISGHVSLYWYRQALGQGPEFLTYFNYEAQQDKSGLPNDRFSAERPEGSISTLTIQRTEQRDSAMYRCASSRDYTYNEQFFGPGTRLTVL.

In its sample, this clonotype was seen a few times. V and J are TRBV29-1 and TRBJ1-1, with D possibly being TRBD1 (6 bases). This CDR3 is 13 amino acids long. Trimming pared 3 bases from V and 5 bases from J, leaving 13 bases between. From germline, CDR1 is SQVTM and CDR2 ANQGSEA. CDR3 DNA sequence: TGCAGCGTTGAGAAGGGGGTGGGAACTGAAGCTTTCTTT. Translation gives CSVEKGVGTEAFF.